This T cell receptor (beta chain) stems from a study of blood T cell repertoires in COVID-19. CDR1 MNHEY and CDR2 SMNVEV come from the germline V gene (reference sequence). This CDR3 region has 15 residues. V shed 6 bases and J shed 5 bases, with 20 bases lying between them. Assay: immunoSEQ multiplex PCR; the TCRdb copy retains only in-frame clones and omits some. The sample yields about 130,000 clones, roughly 71% seen once. This clone occurred a few times. J is TRBJ2-7 and V is TRBV27, with D perhaps matching TRBD2 (6 bases). The TCR originated in a man aged 80 or over with acute or convalescent COVID-19. Sequencing was carried out using peripheral blood. The CDR3: CASSRERGALHEQYF. CDR3 coding DNA: TGTGCCAGCAGCCGGGAGAGGGGCGCTTTGCACGAGCAGTACTTC.